These T cell receptor beta chains were read from a single sample in a study of T-cell reconstitution after alpha-beta-depleted transplantation in children. One entry per CDR3 protein results from TCRdb running MiXCR on the PCR reads. In the table there are about 400,000 distinct CDR3 sequences, roughly 17% of which are singletons. The sample consisted of PBMCs, mostly from graft donor cells, taken 360 days after TCRalphabeta/CD19-depleted stem cell transplant. These receptor sequences come from a boy younger than two who had a stem cell transplant for Wiskott-Aldrich syndrome, so the T cells may come from the graft donor. Both conserved end residues are part of each CDR3. The D gene is left open where the match is weak. Size tells how often a clone was seen (once, few, many) or the class of an expanded clone, and some rows leave it out.

few | TRBJ2-4 | TRBV3-1 | - | CASSFGTTLAKNIQYF | TGTGCCAGCAGCTTCGGGACAACCTTAGCCAAAAACATTCAGTACTTC
few | TRBJ2-2 | TRBV11-2 | - | CASSLSFRQGRSGELFF | TGTGCCAGCAGCTTAAGTTTCCGTCAGGGGCGAAGCGGGGAGCTGTTTTTT
- | TRBJ2-5 | TRBV2 | - | CASSEAEYQETQYF | TGTGCCAGCAGTGAAGCAGAATACCAAGAGACCCAGTACTTC
- | TRBJ1-1 | TRBV5-1 | - | CASRRDGNTEAFF | TGCGCCAGCAGACGTGACGGGAACACTGAAGCTTTCTTT
- | TRBJ2-5 | TRBV4-1 | - | CASSQSSVETQYF | TGCGCCAGCAGCCAGTCTAGCGTCGAGACCCAGTACTTC
- | TRBJ2-5 | TRBV4-1 | - | CASSRVVHKETQYF | TGCGCCAGCAGCCGCGTAGTACATAAAGAGACCCAGTACTTC
- | TRBJ1-4 | TRBV27 | - | CASSFEGEREKLFF | TGTGCCAGCAGTTTTGAGGGTGAAAGGGAAAAACTGTTTTTT
- | TRBJ1-6 | TRBV28 | - | CASNHRFYNSPLHF | TGTGCCAGCAATCACAGGTTCTATAATTCACCCCTCCACTTT
few | TRBJ1-6 | TRBV12-3/TRBV12-4 | - | CASSATGNSPLHF | TGTGCCAGCAGCGCAACAGGGAATTCACCCCTCCACTTT
few | TRBJ1-4 | TRBV5-1 | TRBD1 | CASSPLTGGSEKLFF | TGCGCCAGCAGCCCCTTGACAGGGGGCAGTGAAAAACTGTTTTTT
few | TRBJ1-4 | TRBV5-1 | - | CASSFGPNEKLFF | TGCGCCAGCAGCTTTGGGCCCAATGAAAAACTGTTTTTT
- | TRBJ2-2 | TRBV7-4 | - | CASSYLDWNTGELFF | TGTGCCAGCAGCTACTTGGACTGGAACACCGGGGAGCTGTTTTTT
few | TRBJ1-1 | TRBV7-2 | - | CASSLSWDTEAFF | TGTGCCAGCAGCTTAAGTTGGGACACTGAAGCTTTCTTT
few | TRBJ1-5 | TRBV6-1 | - | CASSAVGSYSNQPQHF | TGTGCCAGCAGTGCTGTGGGCAGCTATAGCAATCAGCCCCAGCATTTT
few | TRBJ2-1 | TRBV20-1 | - | CSARGLKNEQFF | TGCAGTGCTAGAGGTCTTAAGAATGAGCAGTTCTTC
- | TRBJ2-7 | TRBV10-3 | TRBD1 | CAAEPGTGTSYEQYF | TGTGCCGCCGAGCCCGGGACAGGGACCTCCTACGAGCAGTACTTC
few | TRBJ1-4 | TRBV6-1 | - | CASSRPRTLKYEKLFF | TGTGCCAGCAGCCGACCCCGGACGTTAAAGTATGAAAAACTGTTTTTT
few | TRBJ1-6 | TRBV20-1 | TRBD1 | CSARNPDRVDSPLHF | TGCAGTGCTAGAAACCCGGACAGGGTTGATTCACCCCTCCACTTT
- | TRBJ2-3 | TRBV12-3/TRBV12-4 | - | CASSLLVTDTQYF | TGTGCCAGCAGCCTATTGGTCACAGATACGCAGTATTTT
- | TRBJ1-1 | TRBV12-3/TRBV12-4 | - | CASSLRGVGAFF | TGTGCCAGCAGCCTTCGAGGTGTCGGAGCTTTCTTT
few | TRBJ2-5 | TRBV6-1 | - | CASSEIARAQYF | TGTGCCAGCAGTGAAATCGCGCGGGCCCAGTACTTC
few | TRBJ2-1 | TRBV7-2 | TRBD2 | CASSFSGGGFNEQFF | TGTGCCAGCAGTTTTAGCGGGGGGGGTTTTAATGAGCAGTTCTTC
few | TRBJ2-5 | TRBV20-1 | - | CSARAWTAPETQYF | TGCAGTGCTAGGGCCTGGACAGCGCCTGAGACCCAGTACTTC
many | TRBJ2-1 | TRBV12-3/TRBV12-4 | TRBD2 | CASSPSGLANEQFF | TGTGCCAGCAGCCCCTCGGGACTAGCGAATGAGCAGTTCTTC
- | TRBJ2-3 | TRBV5-1 | - | CASSNPTFTDTQYF | TGCGCCAGCAGCAACCCGACCTTCACAGATACGCAGTATTTT
few | TRBJ2-7 | TRBV6-2/TRBV6-3 | - | CASSYPRRRGWEQYF | TGTGCCAGCAGTTACCCCCGCCGTCGGGGCTGGGAGCAGTACTTC
few | TRBJ2-1 | TRBV27 | TRBD2 | CASKRGRDYNEQFF | TGTGCCAGCAAGCGCGGGAGGGATTACAATGAGCAGTTCTTC
- | TRBJ2-5 | TRBV5-1 | TRBD2 | CASSTRWSRGKETQYF | TGCGCCAGCAGTACTAGGTGGTCGCGGGGGAAGGAGACCCAGTACTTC
few | TRBJ2-7 | TRBV7-8 | - | CASSLGNRQIHTRQYF | TGTGCCAGCAGCTTAGGCAATCGACAGATACATACGAGGCAGTACTTC
many | TRBJ2-2 | TRBV10-3 | - | CAVSLSANTGELFF | TGTGCCGTTTCCCTGAGCGCGAACACCGGGGAGCTGTTTTTT
few | TRBJ2-7 | TRBV29-1 | TRBD1 | CSVFGTGASYEQYF | TGCAGCGTTTTCGGGACAGGAGCCTCCTACGAGCAGTACTTC
few | TRBJ2-1 | TRBV20-1 | - | CSSRQAYNEQFF | TGCAGTTCAAGGCAGGCGTACAATGAGCAGTTCTTC
- | TRBJ2-5 | TRBV12-3/TRBV12-4 | - | CASSLALMGTQYF | TGTGCCAGCAGTTTAGCGCTAATGGGGACCCAGTACTTC
few | TRBJ1-2 | TRBV28 | - | CASSLRGRSLYGYTF | TGTGCCAGCAGTTTAAGAGGACGCAGCCTCTATGGCTACACCTTC
few | TRBJ2-7 | TRBV18 | - | CASSPHQSSYEQYF | TGTGCCAGCTCACCTCACCAAAGCTCCTACGAGCAGTACTTC
- | TRBJ2-2 | TRBV28 | - | CASSLLWGANTGELFF | TGTGCCAGCAGTCTCCTCTGGGGCGCGAACACCGGGGAGCTGTTTTTT
few | TRBJ2-7 | TRBV14 | - | CASSQPGLSREQYF | TGTGCCAGCAGCCAACCGGGCCTATCGAGGGAGCAGTACTTC
- | TRBJ2-7 | TRBV12-3/TRBV12-4 | - | CASSRRLFGEQYF | TGTGCCAGCAGTCGCCGTCTTTTTGGCGAGCAGTACTTC
- | TRBJ2-6 | TRBV11-1 | - | CASSLLPSSGPLSGANVLTF | TGTGCCAGCAGCTTACTCCCCTCAAGCGGGCCCCTCTCTGGGGCCAACGTCCTGACTTTC